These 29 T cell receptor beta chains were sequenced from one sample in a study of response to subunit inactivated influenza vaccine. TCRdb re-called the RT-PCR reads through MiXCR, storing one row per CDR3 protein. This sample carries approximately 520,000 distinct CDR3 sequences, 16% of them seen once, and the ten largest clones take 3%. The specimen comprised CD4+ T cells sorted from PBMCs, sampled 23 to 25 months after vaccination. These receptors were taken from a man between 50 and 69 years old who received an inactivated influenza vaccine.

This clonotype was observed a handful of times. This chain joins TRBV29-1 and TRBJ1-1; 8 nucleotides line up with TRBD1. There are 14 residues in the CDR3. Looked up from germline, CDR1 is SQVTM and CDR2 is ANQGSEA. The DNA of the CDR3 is TGCAGTGTGACCAGGGGGCGAGGGGACACTGAAGCTTTCTTT. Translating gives CSVTRGRGDTEAFF.

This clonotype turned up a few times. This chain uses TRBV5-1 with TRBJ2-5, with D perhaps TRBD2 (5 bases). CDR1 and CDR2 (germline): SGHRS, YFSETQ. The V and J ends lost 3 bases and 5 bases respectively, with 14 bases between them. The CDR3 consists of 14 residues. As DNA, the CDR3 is TGCGCCAGCAGCTATGCCTCTAGAGGGGAGACCCAGTACTTC. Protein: CASSYASRGETQYF.

CDR3 nucleotide sequence: TGCAGTGCTATGGGGTCTAGCGGGAGAACGGGTGGAGATACGCAGTATTTT. Its translation is CSAMGSSGRTGGDTQYF. The rearrangement uses TRBV20-1 and TRBJ2-3, with 10 positions matching TRBD2. J gave up 5 bases and V 4 bases, and 15 bases lay outside the gene matches. This CDR3 has 17 residues. In germline, CDR1 is DFQATT, CDR2 SNEGSKA (reference sequence).

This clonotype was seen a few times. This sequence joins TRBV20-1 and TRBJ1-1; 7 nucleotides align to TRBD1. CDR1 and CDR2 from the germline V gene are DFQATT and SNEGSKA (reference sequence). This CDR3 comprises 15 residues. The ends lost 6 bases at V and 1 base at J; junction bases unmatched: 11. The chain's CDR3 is CSAKGTAGRNTEAFF. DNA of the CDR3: TGCAGTGCAAAAGGGACAGCGGGGCGGAACACTGAAGCTTTCTTT.

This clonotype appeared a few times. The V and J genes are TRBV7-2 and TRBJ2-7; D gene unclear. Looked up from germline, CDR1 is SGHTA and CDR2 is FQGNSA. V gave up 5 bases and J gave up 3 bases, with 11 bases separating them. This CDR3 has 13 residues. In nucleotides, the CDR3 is TGTGCCAGCAGCGCGACGGTCCTCTACGAGCAGTACTTC. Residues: CASSATVLYEQYF.

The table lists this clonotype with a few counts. The CDR3 DNA is TGTGCCTGGAGTGGAGGAGGAACCTACAATGAGCAGTTCTTC. Translating it yields CAWSGGGTYNEQFF. The chain links TRBV30 to TRBJ2-1; D is possibly TRBD2 (5 bases). V was shortened by 1 base and J by 2 bases, with 9 bases between the two germline ends. Per germline, CDR1 GTSNPN and CDR2 SVGIG (reference sequence). CDR3 length: 14 residues.

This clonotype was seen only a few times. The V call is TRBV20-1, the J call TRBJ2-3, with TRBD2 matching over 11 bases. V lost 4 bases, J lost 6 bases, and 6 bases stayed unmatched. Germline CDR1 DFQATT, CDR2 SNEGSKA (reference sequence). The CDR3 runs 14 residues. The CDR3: CSAIAGGTGDTQYF. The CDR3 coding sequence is TGCAGTGCTATAGCGGGAGGGACGGGGGATACGCAGTATTTT.

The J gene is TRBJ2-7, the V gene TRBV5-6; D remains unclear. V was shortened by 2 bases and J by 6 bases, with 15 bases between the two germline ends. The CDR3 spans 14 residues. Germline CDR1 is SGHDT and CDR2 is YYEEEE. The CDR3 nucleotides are TGTGCCAGCAGCTTCGTACGGGTCCGCGTCGAGCAGTACTTC. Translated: CASSFVRVRVEQYF.

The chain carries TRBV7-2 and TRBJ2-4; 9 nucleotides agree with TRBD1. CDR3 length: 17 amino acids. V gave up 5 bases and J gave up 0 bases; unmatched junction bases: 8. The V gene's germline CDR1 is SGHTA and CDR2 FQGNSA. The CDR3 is CASSRTGTGIAKNIQYF. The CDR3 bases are TGTGCCAGCAGCCGGACCGGGACAGGGATAGCCAAAAACATTCAGTACTTC.

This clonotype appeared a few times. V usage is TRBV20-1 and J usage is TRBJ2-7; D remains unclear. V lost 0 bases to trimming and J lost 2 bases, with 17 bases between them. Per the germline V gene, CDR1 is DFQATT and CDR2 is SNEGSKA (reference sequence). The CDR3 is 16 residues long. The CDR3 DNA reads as TGCAGTGCTAGAGACACACTGGGCATGGACCCCTACGAGCAGTACTTC. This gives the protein CSARDTLGMDPYEQYF.

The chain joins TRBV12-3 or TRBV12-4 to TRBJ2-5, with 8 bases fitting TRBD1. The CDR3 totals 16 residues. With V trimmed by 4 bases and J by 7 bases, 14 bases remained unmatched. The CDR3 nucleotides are TGTGCCAGCAGTTCTTATCTTGGACAGGGCTCAGGGACCCAGTACTTC. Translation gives CASSSYLGQGSGTQYF.

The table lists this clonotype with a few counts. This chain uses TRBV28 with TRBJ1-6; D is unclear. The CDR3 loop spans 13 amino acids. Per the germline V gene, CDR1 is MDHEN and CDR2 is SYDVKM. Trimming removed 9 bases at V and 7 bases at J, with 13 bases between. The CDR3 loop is CASGPPGNSPLHF. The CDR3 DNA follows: TGTGCCAGTGGCCCGCCGGGAAATTCACCCCTCCACTTT.

The CDR3 reads CASSPKDRGKQYF. DNA for the CDR3: TGTGCCAGCTCACCAAAGGACAGGGGGAAGCAGTACTTC. This chain joins TRBV18 and TRBJ2-7; 10 bases are a match to TRBD1. This CDR3 is 13 amino acids long. The V segment lost 2 bases and the J segment 8 bases; nucleotides outside the gene matches: 3. The germline V gene encodes CDR1 KGHSH and CDR2 LQKENI. Supplemented by reference TRBV18 and TRBJ2-7, the full variable domain reads NAGVMQNPRHLVRRRGQEARLRCSPMKGHSHVYWYRQLPEEGLKFMVYLQKENIIDESGMPKERFSAEFPKEGPSILRIQQVVRGDSAAYFCASSPKDRGKQYFGPGTRLTVT.

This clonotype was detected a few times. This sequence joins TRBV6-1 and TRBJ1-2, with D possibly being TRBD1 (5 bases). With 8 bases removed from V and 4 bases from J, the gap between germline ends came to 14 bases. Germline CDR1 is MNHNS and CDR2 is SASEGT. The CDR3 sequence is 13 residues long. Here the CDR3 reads CASSRAGLYGYTF. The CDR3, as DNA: TGTGCCAGCTCTCGGGCGGGGCTCTATGGCTACACCTTC.

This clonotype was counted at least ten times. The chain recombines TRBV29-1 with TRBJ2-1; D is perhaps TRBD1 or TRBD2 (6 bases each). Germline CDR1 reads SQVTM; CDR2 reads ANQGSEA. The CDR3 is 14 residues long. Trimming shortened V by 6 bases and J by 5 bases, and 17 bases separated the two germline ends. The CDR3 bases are TGCAGCGTGAACCGGGGGCAGGGGAACAATGAGCAGTTCTTC. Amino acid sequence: CSVNRGQGNNEQFF.

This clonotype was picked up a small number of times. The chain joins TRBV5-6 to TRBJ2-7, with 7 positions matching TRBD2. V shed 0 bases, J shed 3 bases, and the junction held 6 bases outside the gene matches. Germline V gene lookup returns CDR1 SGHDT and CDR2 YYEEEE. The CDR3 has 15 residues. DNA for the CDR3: TGTGCCAGCAGCTTGGTCGGGACTACCTTCTACGAGCAGTACTTC. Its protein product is CASSLVGTTFYEQYF.

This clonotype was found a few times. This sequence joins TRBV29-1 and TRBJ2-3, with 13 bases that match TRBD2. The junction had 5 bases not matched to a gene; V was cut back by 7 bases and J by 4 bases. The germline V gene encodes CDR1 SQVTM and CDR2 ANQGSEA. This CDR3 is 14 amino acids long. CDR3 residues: CSASGLAGPDTQYF. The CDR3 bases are TGCAGCGCCTCGGGACTAGCGGGACCAGATACGCAGTATTTT.

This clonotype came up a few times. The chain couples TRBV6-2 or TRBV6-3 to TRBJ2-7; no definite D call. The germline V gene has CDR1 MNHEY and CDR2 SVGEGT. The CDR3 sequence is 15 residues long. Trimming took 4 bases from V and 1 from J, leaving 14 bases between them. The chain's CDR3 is CASSSGVTPSYEQYF. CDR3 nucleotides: TGTGCCAGCAGTTCTGGTGTGACACCTTCCTACGAGCAGTACTTC.

The CDR3 loop reads CASSPGWGDEQYF. For the CDR3, the DNA is TGCGCCAGCAGCCCTGGATGGGGGGACGAGCAGTACTTC. The rearrangement uses TRBV5-1 and TRBJ2-7; possibly TRBD2 for D (6 bases). There are 13 residues in the CDR3. Germline V gives CDR1 SGHRS, CDR2 YFSETQ. V lost 4 bases and J 5 bases, leaving 13 bases between the germline ends. Together with reference TRBV5-1 and TRBJ2-7, the CDR3 gives the full variable domain: KAGVTQTPRYLIKTRGQQVTLSCSPISGHRSVSWYQQTPGQGLQFLFEYFSETQRNKGNFPGRFSGRQFSNSRSEMNVSTLELGDSALYLCASSPGWGDEQYFGPGTRLTVT.

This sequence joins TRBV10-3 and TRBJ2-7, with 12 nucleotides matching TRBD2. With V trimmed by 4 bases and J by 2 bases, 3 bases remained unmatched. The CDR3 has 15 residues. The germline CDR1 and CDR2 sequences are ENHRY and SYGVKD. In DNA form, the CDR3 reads TGTGCCATCAGTGTCGGGACTAGCGGGCCCTACGAGCAGTACTTC. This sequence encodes CAISVGTSGPYEQYF.

The CDR3 coding sequence is TGTGCCAGCAGCTTCTCATTTGATGGCTACACCTTC. Encoded protein: CASSFSFDGYTF. The chain couples TRBV7-9 to TRBJ1-2, with D unresolved. V shed 3 bases and J shed 6 bases, with 8 bases lying between them. The V gene's germline CDR1 is SEHNR and CDR2 FQNEAQ (reference sequence). This CDR3 is 12 amino acids long.

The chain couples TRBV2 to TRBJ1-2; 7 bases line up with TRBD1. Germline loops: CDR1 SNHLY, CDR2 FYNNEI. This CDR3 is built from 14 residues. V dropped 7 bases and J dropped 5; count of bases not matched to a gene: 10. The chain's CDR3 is CASNPDRARYGYTF. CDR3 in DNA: TGTGCCAGCAATCCCGACAGGGCAAGATATGGCTACACCTTC.

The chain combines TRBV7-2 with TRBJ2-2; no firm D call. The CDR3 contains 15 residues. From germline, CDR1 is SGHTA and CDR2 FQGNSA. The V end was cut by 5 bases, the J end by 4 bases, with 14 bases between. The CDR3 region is CASSQLPQFTGELFF. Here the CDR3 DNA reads TGTGCCAGCAGCCAATTGCCACAGTTCACCGGGGAGCTGTTTTTT.

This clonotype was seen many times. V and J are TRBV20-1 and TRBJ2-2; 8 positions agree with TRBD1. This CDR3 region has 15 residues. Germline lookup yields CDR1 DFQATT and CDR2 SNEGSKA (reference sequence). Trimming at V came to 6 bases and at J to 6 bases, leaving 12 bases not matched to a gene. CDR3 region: CSALAGQGAAGELFF. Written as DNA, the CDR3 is TGCAGTGCCCTGGCCGGGCAGGGGGCTGCCGGGGAGCTGTTTTTT.

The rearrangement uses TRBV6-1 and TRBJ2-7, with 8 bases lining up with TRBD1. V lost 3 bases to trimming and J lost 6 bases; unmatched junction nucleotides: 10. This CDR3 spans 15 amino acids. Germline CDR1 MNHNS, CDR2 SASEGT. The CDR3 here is CASSDRRTGRLEQYF. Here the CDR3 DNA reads TGTGCCAGCAGTGACAGACGGACAGGGCGACTCGAGCAGTACTTC.

DNA of the CDR3: TGCAGTGCTAGAGTGGGACTAGCGGGAGACGATACGCAGTATTTT. Translating gives CSARVGLAGDDTQYF. The chain recombines TRBV20-1 with TRBJ2-3; 14 nucleotides align to TRBD2. CDR1 is DFQATT, CDR2 SNEGSKA, per germline (reference sequence). V dropped 1 base and J dropped 6; count of bases not matched to a gene: 3. CDR3 length: 15 amino acids.

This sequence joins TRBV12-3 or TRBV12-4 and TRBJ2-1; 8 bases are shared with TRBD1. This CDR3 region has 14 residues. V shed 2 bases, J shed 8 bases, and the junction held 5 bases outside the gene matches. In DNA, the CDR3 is TGTGCCAGCAGTTTAACTCCAGGGGGCGATGAGCAGTTCTTC. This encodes CASSLTPGGDEQFF.

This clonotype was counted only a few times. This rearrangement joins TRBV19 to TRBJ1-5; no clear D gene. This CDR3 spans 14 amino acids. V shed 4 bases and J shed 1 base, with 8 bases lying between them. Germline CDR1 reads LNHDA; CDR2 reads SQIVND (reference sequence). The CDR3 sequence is CASSTGWSNQPQHF. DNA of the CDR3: TGTGCCAGTAGTACGGGTTGGAGCAATCAGCCCCAGCATTTT.

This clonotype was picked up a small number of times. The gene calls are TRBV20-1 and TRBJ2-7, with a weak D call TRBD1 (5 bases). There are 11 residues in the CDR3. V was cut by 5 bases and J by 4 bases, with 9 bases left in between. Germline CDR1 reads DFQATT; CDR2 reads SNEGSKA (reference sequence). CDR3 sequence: CSAARQYEQYF. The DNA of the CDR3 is TGCAGTGCTGCCCGACAGTACGAGCAGTACTTC.